This paragraph covers one TCR beta chain sequence. What it binds is not known. This sample was included in a study of cytomegalovirus exposure and HLA in healthy donors. The CDR3 sequence is 14 residues long. CDR1 and CDR2 (germline): SEHNR, FQNEAQ (reference sequence). Germline trimming cut 5 bases from V and 6 bases from J; bases unmatched to any gene: 5. Study-wide points: Donors were assumed by presence/absence analyses to have roughly uniform sequencing depth. From TCR beta sequences, most subjects' HLA-A and HLA-B alleles were reportedly predicted accurately. In an earlier analysis, about 87% or about 30%: the productive usage of most TCR beta V segments. Among immune exposure information, only CMV serostatus was available.

The study ran its PCR with 60 Vbeta and 13 Jbeta primers. Sequencing used immunoSEQ multiplex PCR; TCRdb keeps in-frame clones, though not all of them. The sample carries some 170,000 clones, around nine tenths recorded once. The chain carries TRBV7-9 and TRBJ1-5, with 9 bases fitting TRBD1. This receptor was identified in a woman in her twenties or thirties in good health and CMV-seronegative. The source material was PBMCs. This CDR3 is CASSATGGGQPQHF. CDR3 bases: TGTGCCAGCAGCGCTACAGGGGGCGGTCAGCCCCAGCATTTT.